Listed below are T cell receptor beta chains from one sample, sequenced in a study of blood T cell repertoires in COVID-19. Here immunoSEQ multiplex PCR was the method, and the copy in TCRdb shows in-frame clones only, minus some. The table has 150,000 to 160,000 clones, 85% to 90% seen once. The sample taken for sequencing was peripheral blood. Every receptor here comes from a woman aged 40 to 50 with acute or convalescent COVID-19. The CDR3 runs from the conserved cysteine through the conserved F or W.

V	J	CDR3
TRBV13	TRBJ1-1	CASSLGTEYSEAFF
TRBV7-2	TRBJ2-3	CASSLGLAEDTQYF
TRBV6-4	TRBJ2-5	CASSLAGGPQETQYF
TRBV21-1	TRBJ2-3	CASTSCFGTSGRGSSTDTQYF
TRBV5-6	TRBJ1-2	CASSHGTISYGGTF
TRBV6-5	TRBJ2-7	CASSYAPRGYEQYF
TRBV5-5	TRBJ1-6	CASSSEGVASPLHF
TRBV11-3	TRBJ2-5	CASSCHEGGEDETQYF
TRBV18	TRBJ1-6	CASSIARQGNNSPLHF
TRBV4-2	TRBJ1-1	CASSRTGNPEAFF
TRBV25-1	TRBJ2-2	CASAAGGIANTGELFF
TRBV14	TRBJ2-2	CASSQVQGYGELFF
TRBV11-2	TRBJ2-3	CASSLNSGSTDTQYF
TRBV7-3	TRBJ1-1	CASSLLGPQDRSTENMNTEAFF
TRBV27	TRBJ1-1	CASTHSPTGLGTEAFF
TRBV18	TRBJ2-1	CASSPTESRSLWFF
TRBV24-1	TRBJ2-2	CATSDARTGRTGELFF
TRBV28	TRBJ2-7	CASSLRSLLPANYEQYF
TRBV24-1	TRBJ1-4	CATSESSVGAEKLFF
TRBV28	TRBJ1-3	CASSAAGQGYTIYF
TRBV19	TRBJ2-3	CASSIRSGSSDTQYF
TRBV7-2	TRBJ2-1	CASSLMVLAGNNEQFF
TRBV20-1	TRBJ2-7	CSAIGGNDQYF
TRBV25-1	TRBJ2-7	CASMSQTDLYEQYF
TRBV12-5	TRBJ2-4	CASGLVGGRDIQYF
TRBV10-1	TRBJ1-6	CASSGDTNNSPLHF
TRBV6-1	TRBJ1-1	CASSDFEGTMNTEAFF
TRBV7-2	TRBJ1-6	CASSRWTGGGGSPLHF
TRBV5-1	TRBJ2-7	CASSLEAGGHSYEQYF
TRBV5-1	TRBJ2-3	CASSKDFSGVGLDTQYF
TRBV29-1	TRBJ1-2	CSVEPGQGGGYTF
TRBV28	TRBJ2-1	CASSFLLAENNEQFF
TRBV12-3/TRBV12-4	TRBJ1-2	CASGRGYGYTF
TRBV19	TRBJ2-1	CASSIDVRQGIIAYNEQFF
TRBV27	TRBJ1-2	CASSPRGVGYGYTF
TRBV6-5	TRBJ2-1	CASRRPTRGEQFF
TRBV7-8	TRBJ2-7	CASSLVVSTGVHEQYF
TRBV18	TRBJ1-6	CASSPFQGEDSPLHF
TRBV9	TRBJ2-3	CASSPGLAGGADTQYF
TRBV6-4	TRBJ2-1	CASSPSLASSSYNEQFF
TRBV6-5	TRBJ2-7	CASTPYRGPYEQYF
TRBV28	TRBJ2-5	CASRIQGFETQYF
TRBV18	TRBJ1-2	CASSPDGIYGYTF
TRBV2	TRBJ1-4	CASSAQGSTNEKLFF
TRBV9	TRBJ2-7	CASSASGRAAYEQYF